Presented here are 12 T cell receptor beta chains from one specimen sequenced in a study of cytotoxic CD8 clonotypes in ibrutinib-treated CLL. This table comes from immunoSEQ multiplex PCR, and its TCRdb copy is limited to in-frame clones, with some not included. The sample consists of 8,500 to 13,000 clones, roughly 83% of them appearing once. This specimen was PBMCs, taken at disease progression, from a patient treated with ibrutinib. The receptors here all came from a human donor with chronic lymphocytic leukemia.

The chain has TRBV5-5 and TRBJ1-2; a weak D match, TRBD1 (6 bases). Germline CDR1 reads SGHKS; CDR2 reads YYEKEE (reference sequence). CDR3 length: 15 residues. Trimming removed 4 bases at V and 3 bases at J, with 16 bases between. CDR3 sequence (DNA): TGTGCCAGCAGCCCTGCCCAGGGGACTGACTATGGCTACACCTTC. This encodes CASSPAQGTDYGYTF.

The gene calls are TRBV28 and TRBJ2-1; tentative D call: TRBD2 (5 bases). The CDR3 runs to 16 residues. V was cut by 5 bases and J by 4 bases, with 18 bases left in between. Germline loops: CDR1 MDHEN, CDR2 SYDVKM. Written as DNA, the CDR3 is TGTGCCAGCAGTACCCGACGAACGACTACATACAATGAGCAGTTCTTC. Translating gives CASSTRRTTTYNEQFF.

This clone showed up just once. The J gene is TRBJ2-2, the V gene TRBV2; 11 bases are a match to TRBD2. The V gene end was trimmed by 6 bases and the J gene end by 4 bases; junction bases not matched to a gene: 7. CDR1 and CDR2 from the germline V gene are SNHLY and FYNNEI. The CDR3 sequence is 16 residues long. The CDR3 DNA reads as TGTGCCAGCAGCGGAACTAGCGGGAGTATCACCGGGGAGCTGTTTTTT. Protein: CASSGTSGSITGELFF.

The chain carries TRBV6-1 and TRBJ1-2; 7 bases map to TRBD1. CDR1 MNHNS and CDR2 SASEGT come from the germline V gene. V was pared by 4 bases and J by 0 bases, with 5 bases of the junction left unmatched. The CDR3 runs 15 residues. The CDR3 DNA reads TGTGCCAGCAGTGGAGACAGGGTCCCTAACTATGGCTACACCTTC. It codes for CASSGDRVPNYGYTF.

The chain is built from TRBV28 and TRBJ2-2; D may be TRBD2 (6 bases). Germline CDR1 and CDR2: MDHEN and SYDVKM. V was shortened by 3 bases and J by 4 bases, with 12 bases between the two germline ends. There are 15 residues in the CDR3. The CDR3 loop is CASSFAVRGTGELFF. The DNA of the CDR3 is TGTGCCAGCAGTTTCGCCGTGCGGGGCACCGGGGAGCTGTTTTTT.

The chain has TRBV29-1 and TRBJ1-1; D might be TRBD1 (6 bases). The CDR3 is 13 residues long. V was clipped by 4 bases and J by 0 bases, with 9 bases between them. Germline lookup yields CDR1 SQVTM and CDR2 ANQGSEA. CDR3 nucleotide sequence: TGCAGCGTTGGACAGGTCATGAACACTGAAGCTTTCTTT. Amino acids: CSVGQVMNTEAFF.

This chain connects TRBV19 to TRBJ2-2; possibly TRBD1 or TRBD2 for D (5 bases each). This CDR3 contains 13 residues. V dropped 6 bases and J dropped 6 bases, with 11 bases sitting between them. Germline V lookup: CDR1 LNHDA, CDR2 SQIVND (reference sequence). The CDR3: CASSVWGPGELFF. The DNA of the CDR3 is TGTGCCAGTAGCGTCTGGGGACCCGGGGAGCTGTTTTTT.

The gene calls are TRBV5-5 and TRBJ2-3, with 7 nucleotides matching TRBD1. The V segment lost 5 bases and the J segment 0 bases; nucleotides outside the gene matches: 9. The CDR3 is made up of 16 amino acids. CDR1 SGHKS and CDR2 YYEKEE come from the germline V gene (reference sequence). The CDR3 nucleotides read TGTGCCAGCAGGGTGACAGGGTTAGGGAGCACAGATACGCAGTATTTT. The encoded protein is CASRVTGLGSTDTQYF.

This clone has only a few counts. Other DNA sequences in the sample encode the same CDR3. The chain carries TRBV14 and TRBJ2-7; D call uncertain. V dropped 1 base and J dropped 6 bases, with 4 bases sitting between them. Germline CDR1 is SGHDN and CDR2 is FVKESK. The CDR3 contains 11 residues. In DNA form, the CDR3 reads TGTGCCAGCAGCCAAGGGGTCGAGCAGTACTTC. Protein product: CASSQGVEQYF.

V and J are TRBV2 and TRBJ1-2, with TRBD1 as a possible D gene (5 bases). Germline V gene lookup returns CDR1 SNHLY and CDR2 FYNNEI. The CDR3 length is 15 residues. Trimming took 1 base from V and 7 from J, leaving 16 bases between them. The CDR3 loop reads CASSEGPQGRVGYTF. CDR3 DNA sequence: TGTGCCAGCAGTGAAGGTCCCCAGGGAAGAGTTGGCTACACCTTC.

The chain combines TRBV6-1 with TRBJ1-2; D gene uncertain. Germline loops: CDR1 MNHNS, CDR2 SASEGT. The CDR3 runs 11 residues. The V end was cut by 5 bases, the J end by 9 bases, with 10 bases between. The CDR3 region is CASSSLTSYTF. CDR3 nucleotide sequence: TGTGCCAGCAGTTCCTTAACCAGCTACACCTTC.

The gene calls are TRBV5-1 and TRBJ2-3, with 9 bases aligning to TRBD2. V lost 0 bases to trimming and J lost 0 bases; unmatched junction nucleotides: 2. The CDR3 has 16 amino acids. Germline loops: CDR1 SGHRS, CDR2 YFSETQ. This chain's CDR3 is CASSLVAGGSTDTQYF. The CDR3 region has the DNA TGCGCCAGCAGCTTGGTCGCGGGGGGGAGCACAGATACGCAGTATTTT.